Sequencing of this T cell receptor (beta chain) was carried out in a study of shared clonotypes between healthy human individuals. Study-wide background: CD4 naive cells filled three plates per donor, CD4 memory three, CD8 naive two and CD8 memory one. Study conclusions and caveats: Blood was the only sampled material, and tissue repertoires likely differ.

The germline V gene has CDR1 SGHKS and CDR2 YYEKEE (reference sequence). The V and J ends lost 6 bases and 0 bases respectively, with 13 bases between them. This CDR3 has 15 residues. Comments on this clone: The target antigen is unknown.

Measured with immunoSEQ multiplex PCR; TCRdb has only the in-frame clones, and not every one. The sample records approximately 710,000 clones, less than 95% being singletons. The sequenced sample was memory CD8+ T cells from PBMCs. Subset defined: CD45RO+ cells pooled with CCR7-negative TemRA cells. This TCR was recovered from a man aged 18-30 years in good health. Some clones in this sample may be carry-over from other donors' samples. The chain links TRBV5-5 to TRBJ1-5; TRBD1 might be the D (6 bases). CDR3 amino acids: CASKWTANSNQPQHF. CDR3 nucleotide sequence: TGTGCCAGCAAATGGACAGCAAATAGCAATCAGCCCCAGCATTTT.